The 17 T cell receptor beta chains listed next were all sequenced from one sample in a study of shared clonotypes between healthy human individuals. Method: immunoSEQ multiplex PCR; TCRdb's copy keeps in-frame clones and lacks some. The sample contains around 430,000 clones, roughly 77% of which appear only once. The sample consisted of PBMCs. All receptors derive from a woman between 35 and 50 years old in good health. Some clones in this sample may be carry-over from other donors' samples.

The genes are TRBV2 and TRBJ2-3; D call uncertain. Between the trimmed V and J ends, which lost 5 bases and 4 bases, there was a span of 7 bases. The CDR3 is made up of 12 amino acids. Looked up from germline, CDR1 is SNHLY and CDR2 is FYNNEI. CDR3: CASSWPADTQYF. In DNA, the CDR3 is TGTGCCAGCAGTTGGCCCGCAGATACGCAGTATTTT.

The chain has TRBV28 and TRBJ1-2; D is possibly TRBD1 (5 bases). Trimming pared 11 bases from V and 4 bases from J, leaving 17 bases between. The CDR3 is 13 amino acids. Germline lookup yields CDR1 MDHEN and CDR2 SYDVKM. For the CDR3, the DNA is TGTGCCCACACCCCTGGGGGGGGCTATGGCTACACCTTC. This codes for CAHTPGGGYGYTF.

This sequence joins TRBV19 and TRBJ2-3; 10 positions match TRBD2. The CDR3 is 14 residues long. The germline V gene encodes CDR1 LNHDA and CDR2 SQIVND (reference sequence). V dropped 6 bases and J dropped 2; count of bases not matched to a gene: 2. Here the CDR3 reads CASRLAGSTDTQYF. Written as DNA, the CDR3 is TGTGCCAGTAGACTAGCGGGATCCACAGATACGCAGTATTTT.

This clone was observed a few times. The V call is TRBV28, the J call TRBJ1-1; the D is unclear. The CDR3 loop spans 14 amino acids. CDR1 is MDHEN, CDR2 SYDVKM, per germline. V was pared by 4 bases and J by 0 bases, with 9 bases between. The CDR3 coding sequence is TGTGCCAGCAGTTCCACGGTTATGAACACTGAAGCTTTCTTT. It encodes CASSSTVMNTEAFF.

DNA for the CDR3: TGTGCCAGCAACCAGGGACAGCCAAATCAGCCCCAGCATTTT. It codes for CASNQGQPNQPQHF. The V gene is TRBV6-6, the J gene TRBJ1-5; 7 nucleotides match TRBD1. V was pared by 7 bases and J by 4 bases, with 7 bases of the junction left unmatched. The germline CDR1 and CDR2 sequences are MNHNY and SVGAGI (reference sequence). The length of the CDR3 is 14 residues.

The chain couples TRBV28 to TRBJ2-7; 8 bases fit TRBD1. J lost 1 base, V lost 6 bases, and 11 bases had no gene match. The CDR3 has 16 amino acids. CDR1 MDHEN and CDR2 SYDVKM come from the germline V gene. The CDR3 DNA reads TGTGCCAGCAGAACCCCCCCGCGGGACAGGTCCTACGAGCAGTACTTC. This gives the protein CASRTPPRDRSYEQYF.

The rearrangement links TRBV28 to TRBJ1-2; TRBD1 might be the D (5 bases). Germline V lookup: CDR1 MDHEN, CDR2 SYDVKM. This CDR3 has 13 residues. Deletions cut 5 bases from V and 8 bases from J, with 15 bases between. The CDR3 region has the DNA TGTGCCAGCAGTGAACCCCCGGGGGAAGGCTACACCTTC. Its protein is CASSEPPGEGYTF.

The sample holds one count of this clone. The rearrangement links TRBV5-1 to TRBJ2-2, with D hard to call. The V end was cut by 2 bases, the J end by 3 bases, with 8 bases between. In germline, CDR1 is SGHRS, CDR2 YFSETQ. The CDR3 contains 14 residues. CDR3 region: CASSFVVDTGELFF. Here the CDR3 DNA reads TGCGCCAGCAGCTTTGTTGTGGACACCGGGGAGCTGTTTTTT.

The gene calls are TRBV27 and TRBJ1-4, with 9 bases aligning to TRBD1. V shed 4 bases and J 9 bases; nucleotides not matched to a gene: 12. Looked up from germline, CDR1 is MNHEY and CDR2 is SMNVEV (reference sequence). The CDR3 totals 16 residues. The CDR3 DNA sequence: TGTGCCAGCAGTTCGTACTCCCGGGACAGGGAAAAAAAACTGTTTTTT. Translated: CASSSYSRDREKKLFF.

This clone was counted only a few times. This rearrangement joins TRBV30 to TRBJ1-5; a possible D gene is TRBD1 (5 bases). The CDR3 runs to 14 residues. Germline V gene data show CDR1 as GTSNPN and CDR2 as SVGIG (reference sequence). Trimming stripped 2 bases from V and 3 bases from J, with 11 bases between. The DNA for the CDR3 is TGTGCCTGGAGTCCCAGGGACCTCAATCAGCCCCAGCATTTT. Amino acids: CAWSPRDLNQPQHF.

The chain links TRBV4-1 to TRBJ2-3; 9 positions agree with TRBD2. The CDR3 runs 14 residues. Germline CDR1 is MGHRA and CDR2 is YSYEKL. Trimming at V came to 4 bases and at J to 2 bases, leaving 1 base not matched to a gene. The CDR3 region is CASSRLADTDTQYF. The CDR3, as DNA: TGCGCCAGCAGCCGACTAGCGGACACAGATACGCAGTATTTT.

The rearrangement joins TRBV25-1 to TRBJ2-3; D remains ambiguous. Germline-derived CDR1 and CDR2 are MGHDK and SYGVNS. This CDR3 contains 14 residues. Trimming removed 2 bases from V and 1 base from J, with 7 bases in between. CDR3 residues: CASSEPLGTDTQYF. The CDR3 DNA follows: TGTGCCAGCAGTGAACCACTGGGCACAGATACGCAGTATTTT.

CDR3 DNA: TGTGCCAGCAGCCCAGGACAGGGAAGGGAGAACACTGAAGCTTTCTTT. Its protein product is CASSPGQGRENTEAFF. This chain uses TRBV5-4 with TRBJ1-1, with TRBD1 identical over 8 bases. The germline gives CDR1 SGHNT, CDR2 YYREEE (reference sequence). Trimming removed 4 bases from V and 1 base from J; junction bases left unmatched: 9. The CDR3 extends over 16 amino acids.

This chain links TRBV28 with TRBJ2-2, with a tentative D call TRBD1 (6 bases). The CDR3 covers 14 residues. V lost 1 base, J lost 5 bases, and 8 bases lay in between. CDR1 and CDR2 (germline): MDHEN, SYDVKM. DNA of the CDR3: TGTGCCAGCAGTTTATATCAGGGGACCGGGGAGCTGTTTTTT. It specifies CASSLYQGTGELFF. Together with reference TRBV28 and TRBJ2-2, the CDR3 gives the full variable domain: DVKVTQSSRYLVKRTGEKVFLECVQDMDHENMFWYRQDPGLGLRLIYFSYDVKMKEKGDIPEGYSVSREKKERFSLILESASTNQTSMYLCASSLYQGTGELFFGEGSRLTVL.

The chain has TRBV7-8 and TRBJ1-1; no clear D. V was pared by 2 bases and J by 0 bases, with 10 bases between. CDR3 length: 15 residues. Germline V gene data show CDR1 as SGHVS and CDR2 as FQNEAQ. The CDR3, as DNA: TGTGCCAGCAGCTTATACCCGAGAATGAACACTGAAGCTTTCTTT. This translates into CASSLYPRMNTEAFF.

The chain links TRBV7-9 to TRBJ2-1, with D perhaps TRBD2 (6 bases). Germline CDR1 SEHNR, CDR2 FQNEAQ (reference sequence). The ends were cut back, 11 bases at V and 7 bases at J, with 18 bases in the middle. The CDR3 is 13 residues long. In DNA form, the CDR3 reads TGTGCCGGAGGGACTTCTCCTGGAAATGAGCAGTTCTTC. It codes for CAGGTSPGNEQFF.

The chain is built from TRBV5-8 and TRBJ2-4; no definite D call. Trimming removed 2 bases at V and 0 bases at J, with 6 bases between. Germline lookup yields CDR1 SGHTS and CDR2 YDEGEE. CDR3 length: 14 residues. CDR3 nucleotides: TGTGCCAGCAGCTTTTTGTCAGCCAAAAACATTCAGTACTTC. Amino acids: CASSFLSAKNIQYF.